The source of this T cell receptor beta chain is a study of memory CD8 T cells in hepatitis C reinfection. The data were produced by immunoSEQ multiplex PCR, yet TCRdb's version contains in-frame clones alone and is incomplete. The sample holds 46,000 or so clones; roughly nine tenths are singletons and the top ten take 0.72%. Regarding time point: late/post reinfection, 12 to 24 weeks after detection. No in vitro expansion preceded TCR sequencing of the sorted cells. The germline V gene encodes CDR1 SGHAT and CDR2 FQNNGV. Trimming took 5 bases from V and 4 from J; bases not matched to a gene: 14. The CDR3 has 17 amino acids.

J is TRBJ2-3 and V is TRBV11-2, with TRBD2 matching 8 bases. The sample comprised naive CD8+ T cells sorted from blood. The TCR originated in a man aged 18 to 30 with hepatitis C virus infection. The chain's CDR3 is CASSPGGAGDGADTQYF. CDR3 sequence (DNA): TGTGCCAGCAGCCCGGGAGGGGCGGGAGATGGGGCAGATACGCAGTATTTT.